The 9 T cell receptor beta chains below all came from one sample that was sequenced in a study of T cell responses to AZD1222 COVID-19 vaccine. Sequenced by immunoSEQ multiplex PCR; TCRdb stores in-frame clones only, minus some. The sample consists of roughly 170,000 clones, 85% to 95% of them appearing once. Sequences were derived from peripheral blood, sampled on day 0 of AZD1222 vaccination. Every receptor here comes from an adult in good health.

The chain has TRBV2 and TRBJ1-1; D is perhaps TRBD1 (5 bases). V was cut by 7 bases and J by 4 bases, with 7 bases left in between. Germline V gene sequence: CDR1 SNHLY, CDR2 FYNNEI. CDR3 length: 11 residues. Here the CDR3 reads CASNRLTEAFF. The CDR3 DNA is TGTGCCAGCAACAGGCTCACTGAAGCTTTCTTT.

The chain employs TRBV18 and TRBJ1-4; D unclear. The V gene's germline CDR1 is KGHSH and CDR2 LQKENI. The germline V and J ends were trimmed by 3 bases and 6 bases, with 11 bases remaining between them. This CDR3 is 14 amino acids long. CDR3 protein: CASSPSLSDEKLFF. CDR3 nucleotides: TGTGCCAGCTCACCCAGCTTATCGGATGAAAAACTGTTTTTT.

The chain employs TRBV6-5 and TRBJ2-7; D is unresolved. This CDR3 region has 14 residues. Trimming left V 2 bases short and J 2 bases short, with 10 bases between. Per germline, CDR1 MNHEY and CDR2 SVGAGI. The CDR3: CASSYLDGAYEQYF. The DNA for the CDR3 is TGTGCCAGCAGTTACCTAGACGGCGCCTACGAGCAGTACTTC.

This clone was recorded only once. The chain is built from TRBV19 and TRBJ1-1, with D unclear. Deletions cut 3 bases from V and 0 bases from J, with 14 bases between. Germline values: CDR1 LNHDA, CDR2 SQIVND (reference sequence). This CDR3 contains 16 residues. The CDR3 nucleotides read TGTGCCAGTAGTATCAGGCGGGAACTCCTGAACACTGAAGCTTTCTTT. As protein: CASSIRRELLNTEAFF.

The chain links TRBV14 to TRBJ2-1, with 8 nucleotides matching TRBD1. The ends lost 4 bases at V and 7 bases at J; junction bases unmatched: 6. From germline, CDR1 is SGHDN and CDR2 FVKESK. The length of the CDR3 is 14 residues. The CDR3 DNA reads as TGTGCCAGCAGCCGCTCAGACAGGGGTAATGAGCAGTTCTTC. It encodes CASSRSDRGNEQFF.

CDR3 sequence (DNA): TGTGCCAGCACCAAAGGGAGGGGCTATGGCGAGCAGTACTTC. Encoded protein: CASTKGRGYGEQYF. V gene TRBV14 combines with J gene TRBJ2-7; 7 nucleotides agree with TRBD2. Germline CDR1 reads SGHDN; CDR2 reads FVKESK. The CDR3 totals 14 residues. V gave up 7 bases and J gave up 6 bases; unmatched junction bases: 12.

The V call is TRBV27, the J call TRBJ2-7, with D tentatively TRBD1 or TRBD2 (5 bases each). Trimming removed 8 bases at V and 9 bases at J, with 29 bases between. There are 16 residues in the CDR3. CDR1 is MNHEY and CDR2 is SMNVEV in the germline V gene (reference sequence). CDR3 DNA: TGTGCCAGCGCGAACGGGGCCCTTGGGGGAATAGTCGCGCAGTACTTC. Translated, it gives CASANGALGGIVAQYF.

The chain recombines TRBV28 with TRBJ1-5, with D possibly TRBD1 on 6 matching bases. V dropped 2 bases and J dropped 2 bases, with 13 bases sitting between them. CDR3 length equals 16 residues. CDR1 is MDHEN, CDR2 SYDVKM, per germline. As DNA, the CDR3 is TGTGCCAGCAGTTTAGGGGGCAGGGGTGGCAATCAGCCCCAGCATTTT. Translated, it gives CASSLGGRGGNQPQHF.

V is TRBV30 and J is TRBJ1-1, with D possibly matching TRBD1 (6 bases). Looked up from germline, CDR1 is GTSNPN and CDR2 is SVGIG (reference sequence). The CDR3 covers 16 residues. V was pared by 1 base and J by 4 bases, with 19 bases between. The CDR3 coding sequence is TGTGCCTGGAGTGGACTAACAGGGAATTTAGGCACTGAAGCTTTCTTT. It encodes CAWSGLTGNLGTEAFF.